This TCR beta chain derives from a study of blood T cell repertoires in COVID-19. On the study more broadly: The samples span acute and convalescent COVID-19 from the United States, Italy and Spain.

In the original workflow: Counts of nucleated cells, estimated from reference gene primer amplification, were obtained. The protocol was immunoSEQ multiplex PCR, while the TCRdb copy is restricted to in-frame clones and leaves out a portion. The DNA was the basis for D and trimming; V, J and clone size are from that table. This table holds roughly 240,000 clones, 85% found once. In germline, CDR1 is MNHNY, CDR2 SVGAGI (reference sequence). This CDR3 is built from 14 residues. This clone was picked up one time. The TCR was taken from a woman in her 50s with acute COVID-19. The chain combines TRBV6-6 with TRBJ1-1; TRBD1 is a possible D gene (6 bases). Sequenced sample: PBMCs or T cells enriched from blood (not recorded which). The CDR3 DNA sequence: TGTGTCGCCATTAACAGGGTTGGAAGCGCTGAAGCTTTCTTT. Protein: CVAINRVGSAEAFF.